What follows are 31 T cell receptor beta chains derived from one specimen sequenced in a study of shared clonotypes between healthy human individuals (dated by TCRdb to the early 2020s). Library preparation was by the immunoSEQ multiplex PCR assay. TCRdb re-hosts the immuneACCESS table, in-frame sequences only. Its copies lack some clones; in the studies checked, an unresolved V gene accounts for under half of them, and the cause for the rest is not known. Present in this sample are 2.3 million or so clones, just over 90% of which were seen just once. The ten most abundant clones make up 0.39% of the sample. The sequenced sample was naive CD4+ T cells from PBMCs. Read against the paper, the sample's cell subset or site label means: CD45RA+ positively selected. The source of these receptors is a young man in good health. Some clones in this sample may be carry-over from other donors' samples.

The chain links TRBV7-9 to TRBJ2-6, with D maybe TRBD1 (6 bases). Per germline, CDR1 SEHNR and CDR2 FQNEAQ (reference sequence). V was trimmed by 1 base and J by 2 bases, leaving 12 bases between them. CDR3 size: 17 residues. The CDR3 DNA reads TGTGCCAGCAGCTTAGGGGCAGGGGAAGCTGGGGCCAACGTCCTGACTTTC. Protein: CASSLGAGEAGANVLTF. Complete variable domain (other parts from reference TRBV7-9 and TRBJ2-6): DTGVSQNPRHKITKRGQNVTFRCDPISEHNRLYWYRQTLGQGPEFLTYFQNEAQLEKSRLLSDRFSAERPKGSFSTLEIQRTEQGDSAMYLCASSLGAGEAGANVLTFGAGSRLTVL.

This clone was counted between two and nine times. This chain joins TRBV2 and TRBJ1-1; TRBD1 is a possible D gene (6 bases). The CDR3 is made up of 13 amino acids. Per germline, CDR1 SNHLY and CDR2 FYNNEI. Trimming took off 5 bases at V and 4 bases at J, with 11 bases between the two ends. The CDR3 reads CASSTGATTEAFF. The CDR3 nucleotides are TGTGCCAGCAGTACGGGGGCGACCACTGAAGCTTTCTTT.

This clone came up once. This sequence joins TRBV5-1 and TRBJ2-3; 11 positions agree with TRBD1. V lost 4 bases, J lost 4 bases, and 14 bases stayed unmatched. Germline lookup yields CDR1 SGHRS and CDR2 YFSETQ. CDR3 size: 18 residues. The CDR3, as DNA: TGCGCCAGCAGCCGCGGACAGGGGGCGCGTTGGGCCGCAGATACGCAGTATTTT. This codes for CASSRGQGARWAADTQYF.

The chain joins TRBV27 to TRBJ2-3; D uncertain. This CDR3 is 14 amino acids long. Trimming pared 5 bases from V and 11 bases from J, leaving 20 bases between. The V gene's germline CDR1 is MNHEY and CDR2 SMNVEV (reference sequence). The CDR3 here is CASSPLVFASEQYF. Written as DNA, the CDR3 is TGTGCCAGCAGTCCCCTCGTGTTCGCGAGCGAGCAGTATTTT.

The CDR3 nucleotides read TGTGCCAGCAGACGGGAGGTAGGGTCCTACGAGCAGTACTTC. Its translation: CASRREVGSYEQYF. The rearrangement joins TRBV6-6 to TRBJ2-7, with TRBD2 identical over 7 bases. The CDR3 covers 14 residues. Germline CDR1 MNHNY, CDR2 SVGAGI (reference sequence). V lost 6 bases, J lost 1 base, and 6 bases stayed unmatched.

This chain uses TRBV5-1 with TRBJ2-7, with D maybe TRBD1 (5 bases). V lost 0 bases and J 6 bases, leaving 10 bases between the germline ends. This CDR3 has 13 amino acids. Per germline, CDR1 SGHRS and CDR2 YFSETQ. CDR3 protein: CASSLVGALEQYF. CDR3 coding DNA: TGCGCCAGCAGCTTGGTAGGGGCGCTCGAGCAGTACTTC.

The CDR3 region is CAISTEGTQYF. The CDR3 DNA is TGTGCCATCAGTACGGAAGGTACGCAGTATTTT. This chain joins TRBV10-3 and TRBJ2-3, with D unresolved. Germline V lookup: CDR1 ENHRY, CDR2 SYGVKD. V was clipped by 5 bases and J by 8 bases, with 8 bases between them. This CDR3 is 11 amino acids long.

CDR3 in amino acids: CASSPPLGGFDNQPQHF. In nucleotides, the CDR3 is TGTGCCAGCAGCCCCCCCTTGGGTGGGTTCGACAATCAGCCCCAGCATTTT. The genes are TRBV28 and TRBJ1-5; D unclear. V was clipped by 6 bases and J by 3 bases, with 21 bases between them. CDR3 length equals 17 residues. Germline values: CDR1 MDHEN, CDR2 SYDVKM.

The genes are TRBV6-5 and TRBJ1-6; 7 positions agree with TRBD1. The V segment lost 6 bases and the J segment 7 bases; nucleotides outside the gene matches: 9. This CDR3 spans 15 amino acids. Germline CDR1 and CDR2: MNHEY and SVGAGI. The CDR3 DNA reads as TGTGCCAGCAGAACAAGGGACAGCGAAAATTCACCCCTCCACTTT. Encoded protein: CASRTRDSENSPLHF.

The rearrangement links TRBV15 to TRBJ2-2, with D uncertain. V lost 3 bases, J lost 5 bases, and 7 bases lay in between. CDR3 length: 13 residues. Germline V CDR1 and CDR2: LNHNV, YYDKDF (reference sequence). As DNA, the CDR3 is TGTGCCACCAGCAGTTTCTCAACCGGGGAGCTGTTTTTT. Translating gives CATSSFSTGELFF.

This clone was seen a single time. CDR3 coding DNA: TGTGCCAGCAGTCTTACGGGTCTAGTGAGGGAAGCTTTCTTT. This sequence encodes CASSLTGLVREAFF. The genes are TRBV28 and TRBJ1-1; D gene uncertain. CDR1 is MDHEN, CDR2 SYDVKM, per germline. The CDR3 runs to 14 residues. Trimming took 5 bases from V and 8 from J, leaving 18 bases between them.

The chain employs TRBV7-9 and TRBJ2-3; 7 bases align to TRBD2. With 7 bases clipped from V and 1 base from J, the junction kept 5 bases outside the gene matches. CDR1 is SEHNR and CDR2 is FQNEAQ in the germline V gene (reference sequence). CDR3 size: 14 residues. CDR3 DNA sequence: TGTGCCAGCAACAGTCTAGCGGGCACAGATACGCAGTATTTT. Residues: CASNSLAGTDTQYF.

The chain recombines TRBV28 with TRBJ1-4, with TRBD1 matching 10 bases. Germline loops: CDR1 MDHEN, CDR2 SYDVKM. The CDR3 runs to 17 residues. V lost 8 bases, J lost 5 bases, and 14 bases stayed unmatched. CDR3 bases: TGTGCCAGCTTTTCACCCCTCGGACAGGGGGAGAATGAAAAACTGTTTTTT. It codes for CASFSPLGQGENEKLFF. Together with reference TRBV28 and TRBJ1-4, the CDR3 gives the full variable domain: DVKVTQSSRYLVKRTGEKVFLECVQDMDHENMFWYRQDPGLGLRLIYFSYDVKMKEKGDIPEGYSVSREKKERFSLILESASTNQTSMYLCASFSPLGQGENEKLFFGSGTQLSVL.

This clone was observed a single time. CDR3 residues: CASSTDRGRTGELFF. The DNA of the CDR3 is TGTGCCAGCAGCACCGACAGGGGGCGGACCGGGGAGCTGTTTTTT. The rearrangement links TRBV7-6 to TRBJ2-2, with 10 bases aligning to TRBD1. V dropped 5 bases and J dropped 5; count of bases not matched to a gene: 5. The CDR3 totals 15 residues. The germline gives CDR1 SGHVS, CDR2 FNYEAQ. The full variable domain, in which reference TRBV7-6 and TRBJ2-2 provide the parts outside the CDR3, is GAGVSQSPRYKVTKRGQDVALRCDPISGHVSLYWYRQALGQGPEFLTYFNYEAQQDKSGLPNDRFSAERPEGSISTLTIQRTEQRDSAMYRCASSTDRGRTGELFFGEGSRLTVL.

This chain joins TRBV28 and TRBJ1-1; 9 nucleotides align to TRBD1. There are 13 residues in the CDR3. Germline V lookup: CDR1 MDHEN, CDR2 SYDVKM. The V gene end was trimmed by 9 bases and the J gene end by 4 bases; junction bases not matched to a gene: 6. CDR3 amino acids: CASKRQGGTEAFF. The DNA of the CDR3 is TGTGCCAGTAAGCGACAGGGGGGCACTGAAGCTTTCTTT.

The V call is TRBV7-9, the J call TRBJ2-1; 7 bases align to TRBD2. The CDR3 has 17 amino acids. Unmatched junction bases numbered 10, after V lost 4 bases and J lost 1 base. Per germline, CDR1 SEHNR and CDR2 FQNEAQ (reference sequence). CDR3 loop: CASSSGLVGSSYNEQFF. CDR3 bases: TGTGCCAGCAGCTCCGGACTAGTCGGGTCTTCCTACAATGAGCAGTTCTTC.

The chain links TRBV29-1 to TRBJ1-1; unclear D gene. Germline lookup yields CDR1 SQVTM and CDR2 ANQGSEA. Trimming took 6 bases from V and 0 from J, leaving 11 bases between them. This CDR3 is 13 amino acids long. CDR3 protein: CSVKGIMNTEAFF. The CDR3, as DNA: TGCAGCGTCAAGGGAATAATGAACACTGAAGCTTTCTTT.

The gene calls are TRBV5-1 and TRBJ1-3, with D possibly being TRBD1 (5 bases). V lost 0 bases, J lost 1 base, and 11 bases lay in between. CDR3 length equals 16 residues. Germline V gene sequence: CDR1 SGHRS, CDR2 YFSETQ. As DNA, the CDR3 is TGCGCCAGCAGCTTGGCGGGGGGGATGTCTGGAAACACCATATATTTT. It yields the protein CASSLAGGMSGNTIYF. Full variable domain (missing parts from reference TRBV5-1 and TRBJ1-3): KAGVTQTPRYLIKTRGQQVTLSCSPISGHRSVSWYQQTPGQGLQFLFEYFSETQRNKGNFPGRFSGRQFSNSRSEMNVSTLELGDSALYLCASSLAGGMSGNTIYFGEGSWLTVV.

The CDR3: CASSQVEGANGYTF. CDR3 nucleotide sequence: TGCGCCAGCAGCCAAGTAGAGGGGGCGAATGGCTACACCTTC. The chain recombines TRBV4-1 with TRBJ1-2; 7 positions agree with TRBD1. The CDR3 spans 14 residues. Germline trimming cut 1 base from V and 6 bases from J; bases unmatched to any gene: 5. CDR1 and CDR2 from the germline V gene are MGHRA and YSYEKL.

Turning to this clone: Other DNA sequences in the sample encode the same CDR3. The chain combines TRBV2 with TRBJ2-5; D remains ambiguous. The V end was cut by 3 bases, the J end by 5 bases, with 4 bases between. The CDR3 spans 11 residues. From germline, CDR1 is SNHLY and CDR2 FYNNEI. The CDR3 sequence: CASSEAETQYF. The CDR3 DNA reads as TGTGCCAGCAGTGAGGCCGAGACCCAGTACTTC.

The rearrangement uses TRBV5-4 and TRBJ1-2; TRBD1 agrees at 7 bases. Germline trimming cut 1 base from V and 4 bases from J; bases unmatched to any gene: 10. This CDR3 is built from 16 residues. Germline CDR1 SGHNT, CDR2 YYREEE (reference sequence). The CDR3 sequence is CASSLPEDRPFYGYTF. The CDR3 bases are TGTGCCAGCAGCTTGCCCGAGGACAGGCCCTTCTATGGCTACACCTTC.

J is TRBJ2-7 and V is TRBV14, with D tentatively TRBD2 (6 bases). The germline gives CDR1 SGHDN, CDR2 FVKESK. The CDR3 totals 15 residues. Trimming removed 3 bases at V and 2 bases at J, with 14 bases between. This CDR3 is CASSQRDEGPYEQYF. CDR3 in DNA: TGTGCCAGCAGCCAGCGGGACGAAGGACCCTACGAGCAGTACTTC.

The rearrangement uses TRBV6-6 and TRBJ1-2, with a tentative D call TRBD1 (5 bases). V was trimmed by 5 bases and J by 4 bases, leaving 11 bases between them. Per germline, CDR1 MNHNY and CDR2 SVGAGI (reference sequence). This CDR3 region has 13 residues. This CDR3 reads CASSTGLGYGYTF. CDR3 bases: TGTGCCAGCAGTACGGGACTCGGCTATGGCTACACCTTC.

The J gene is TRBJ1-5, the V gene TRBV28; possibly TRBD1 for D (5 bases). The CDR3 runs to 14 residues. V gave up 6 bases and J gave up 4 bases, with 13 bases separating them. The germline CDR1 and CDR2 sequences are MDHEN and SYDVKM. The DNA for the CDR3 is TGTGCCAGCAGCAAGGGACTTCTAAATCAGCCCCAGCATTTT. It specifies CASSKGLLNQPQHF.

V gene TRBV5-4 combines with J gene TRBJ1-2; 10 bases are shared with TRBD1. Trimming removed 4 bases from V and 8 bases from J; junction bases left unmatched: 8. The CDR3 runs to 14 residues. Germline CDR1 and CDR2: SGHNT and YYREEE (reference sequence). For the CDR3, the DNA is TGTGCCAGCAGCAGGGGACAGGGGATAGGAGGCTACACCTTC. Its translation is CASSRGQGIGGYTF.

This clone was detected only once. In the same sample, other DNA sequences code for this CDR3. V and J are TRBV28 and TRBJ1-1, with 8 bases lining up with TRBD1. This CDR3 contains 14 residues. Germline CDR1 MDHEN, CDR2 SYDVKM. Unmatched junction bases numbered 4, after V lost 2 bases and J lost 5 bases. The CDR3 nucleotides are TGTGCCAGCAGTTTACAGGGGGCGCAGACTGAAGCTTTCTTT. This sequence encodes CASSLQGAQTEAFF.

The chain uses TRBV7-3 and TRBJ2-6; D remains ambiguous. Germline V gives CDR1 SGHTA, CDR2 FQGTGA. The CDR3 extends over 11 amino acids. CDR3 bases: TGTCCCGCCGGAGGGGCCAACGTCCTGACTTTC. It encodes CPAGGANVLTF.

The genes are TRBV6-6 and TRBJ2-5, with a possible D match to TRBD2 (5 bases). Germline CDR1 and CDR2: MNHNY and SVGAGI (reference sequence). The CDR3 runs 15 residues. The V end was cut by 5 bases, the J end by 2 bases, with 15 bases between. CDR3: CASSDLGLKQETQYF. CDR3 sequence (DNA): TGTGCCAGCAGTGATCTAGGACTGAAACAAGAGACCCAGTACTTC.

In this sample, this clone turned up once. This sequence joins TRBV7-3 and TRBJ2-7; D assignment may be TRBD1 or TRBD2 (5 bases each). The germline V gene has CDR1 SGHTA and CDR2 FQGTGA. V gave up 6 bases and J gave up 5 bases, with 20 bases separating them. The CDR3 extends over 15 amino acids. The CDR3 DNA follows: TGTGCCAGCAGTCCCCTAGGGGACCCAGGACACGAGCAGTACTTC. Translating it yields CASSPLGDPGHEQYF.

CDR3 sequence (DNA): TGTGCCAGCAGCAAATCGAAGAGACAGGACGCCTACAATGAGCAGTTCTTC. It yields the protein CASSKSKRQDAYNEQFF. The V call is TRBV21-1, the J call TRBJ2-1; the D call of TRBD1 is as the table states it, not checked on the DNA. TRBV21-1 is a known pseudogene. The CDR3 covers 17 residues.

The rearrangement joins TRBV9 to TRBJ1-5; perhaps TRBD1 as D (5 bases). Between the trimmed V and J ends, which lost 0 bases and 0 bases, there was a span of 13 bases. The CDR3 loop spans 17 amino acids. Germline V CDR1 and CDR2: SGDLS, YYNGEE. DNA for the CDR3: TGTGCCAGCAGCGTAGGGTGGGGGGACGGTAGCAATCAGCCCCAGCATTTT. This sequence encodes CASSVGWGDGSNQPQHF. Looking up the rest from reference TRBV9 and TRBJ1-5 gives the full variable domain: DSGVTQTPKHLITATGQRVTLRCSPRSGDLSVYWYQQSLDQGLQFLIQYYNGEERAKGNILERFSAQQFPDLHSELNLSSLELGDSALYFCASSVGWGDGSNQPQHFGDGTRLSIL.